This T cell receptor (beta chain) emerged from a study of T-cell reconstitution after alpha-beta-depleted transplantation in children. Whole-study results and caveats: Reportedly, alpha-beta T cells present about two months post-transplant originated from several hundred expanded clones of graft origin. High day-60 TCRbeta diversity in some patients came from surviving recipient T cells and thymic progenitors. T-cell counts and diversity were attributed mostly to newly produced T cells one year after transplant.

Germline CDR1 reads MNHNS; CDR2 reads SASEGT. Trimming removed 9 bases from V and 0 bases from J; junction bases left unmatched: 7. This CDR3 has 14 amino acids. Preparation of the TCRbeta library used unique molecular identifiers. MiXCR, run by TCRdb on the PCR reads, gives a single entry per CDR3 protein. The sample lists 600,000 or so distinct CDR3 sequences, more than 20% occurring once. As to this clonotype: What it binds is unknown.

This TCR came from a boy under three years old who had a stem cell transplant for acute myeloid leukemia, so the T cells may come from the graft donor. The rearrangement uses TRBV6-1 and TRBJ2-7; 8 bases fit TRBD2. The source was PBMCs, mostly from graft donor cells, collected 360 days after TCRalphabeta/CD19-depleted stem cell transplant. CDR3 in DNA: TGTGCCAGACCAGAGCGGGGGCCCTCCTACGAGCAGTACTTC. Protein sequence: CARPERGPSYEQYF.